This TCR beta chain was retrieved from a study of T cell changes during pregnancy in multiple sclerosis. Data came from immunoSEQ multiplex PCR; TCRdb stores just in-frame clones and leaves some out. Here the sample spans about 57,000 clones, 91% being singletons. The CDR3 totals 16 residues. V was cut by 5 bases and J by 2 bases, with 19 bases left in between. Looked up from germline, CDR1 is SGHTA and CDR2 is FQGNSA. The specimen comprised peripheral blood, sampled after pregnancy. The source is a female donor in good health, enrolled as a control in a pregnancy study. The V gene is TRBV7-2, the J gene TRBJ2-7, with D tentatively TRBD2 (5 bases). This CDR3 is CASSPSGVARAYEQYF. The CDR3, as DNA: TGTGCCAGCAGCCCCTCCGGGGTAGCTCGCGCCTACGAGCAGTACTTC.